Listed below are T cell receptor beta chains from one sample, sequenced in a study of blood T cell repertoires in COVID-19. Assay used: immunoSEQ multiplex PCR; TCRdb lists only in-frame clones, some missing. Among hundreds of thousands of clones listed, about 90% were seen once. The sample taken for sequencing was PBMCs or T cells enriched from blood (not recorded which). These receptors came from a woman in her 30s who had recovered from COVID-19. Each CDR3 is given with its conserved first and last residue. A D gene is named only where the DNA matches it firmly. The size field is filled for only some rows; it gives once, few, many or a size class.

>TRBJ1-1|TRBV5-1|-|-
CASRATGLNTEAFF
TGCGCCAGCAGGGCTACAGGGTTGAACACTGAAGCTTTCTTT
>TRBJ1-2|TRBV19|-|-
CASSTPGHNYGYTF
TGTGCCAGTAGTACCCCGGGACACAACTATGGCTACACCTTC
>TRBJ2-2|TRBV7-9|TRBD2|-
CANLPWRETNTGELFF
TGTGCCAACCTCCCCTGGCGGGAGACGAACACCGGGGAGCTGTTTTTT
>TRBJ1-1|TRBV28|-|-
CASSQTDRPREAFF
TGTGCCAGCAGCCAGACAGATAGACCGAGAGAAGCTTTCTTT
>TRBJ2-1|TRBV19|-|-
CASSDRDLYNEQFF
TGTGCCAGTAGTGATCGGGACTTGTACAATGAGCAGTTCTTC
>TRBJ2-7|TRBV6-5|TRBD2|-
CASDVAGRGDEQYF
TGTGCCAGCGATGTTGCGGGTCGGGGGGACGAGCAGTACTTC
>TRBJ2-1|TRBV9|TRBD2|-
CASSDGTTSYNEQFF
TGTGCCAGCAGCGACGGGACTACCTCCTACAATGAGCAGTTCTTC
>TRBJ1-5|TRBV7-2|TRBD1|-
CASSSLGQGSQPQHF
TGTGCCAGCAGCTCACTAGGACAGGGGAGTCAGCCCCAGCATTTT
>TRBJ2-3|TRBV10-3|-|-
CATLDGNTQYF
TGTGCCACCCTGGACGGGAATACGCAGTATTTT
>TRBJ1-1|TRBV27|-|once
CASRALYTEAFF
TGTGCCAGCAGGGCCCTGTACACTGAAGCTTTCTTT
>TRBJ1-1|TRBV27|-|-
CASHLGAGHTEAFF
TGTGCCAGCCACTTGGGGGCGGGCCACACTGAAGCTTTCTTT
>TRBJ1-5|TRBV28|-|-
CASSLQGQPQHF
TGTGCCAGCAGTTTGCAGGGTCAGCCCCAGCATTTT
>TRBJ1-3|TRBV28|TRBD1|-
CASSSWDRGRSGNTIYF
TGTGCCAGCAGTTCCTGGGACAGGGGCCGCTCTGGAAACACCATATATTTT
>TRBJ2-2|TRBV6-5|-|-
CATQGVNTGELFF
TGTGCCACTCAAGGGGTTAACACCGGGGAGCTGTTTTTT
>TRBJ2-7|TRBV19|-|once
CASSPGSSYEQYF
TGTGCCAGTAGTCCCGGGTCTTCCTACGAGCAGTACTTC
>TRBJ2-7|TRBV5-1|TRBD1|few
CASSVRQGAYEQYF
TGCGCCAGCAGCGTGAGACAGGGGGCTTACGAGCAGTACTTC
>TRBJ2-7|TRBV5-8|-|-
CASYTQGYEQYF
TGTGCCAGCTATACTCAGGGCTACGAGCAGTACTTC
>TRBJ1-1|TRBV7-9|-|-
CASSGDRPNTEAFF
TGTGCCAGCAGCGGAGACAGACCGAACACTGAAGCTTTCTTT
>TRBJ1-5|TRBV10-3|-|-
CAISESSVDSNQPQHF
TGTGCCATCAGTGAGTCCAGTGTCGATAGCAATCAGCCCCAGCATTTT
>TRBJ2-1|TRBV15|TRBD2|-
CATSRDRRGVYNEQFF
TGTGCCACCAGTCGCGATAGGCGGGGGGTCTACAATGAGCAGTTCTTC
>TRBJ1-6|TRBV19|TRBD1|-
CASSGDRYSYNSPLHF
TGTGCCAGTAGTGGGGACAGATACTCCTATAATTCACCCCTCCACTTT
>TRBJ2-7|TRBV18|-|few
CASSPQGTVRTSEQYF
TGTGCCAGCTCACCACAAGGTACTGTACGTACTAGCGAGCAGTACTTC
>TRBJ2-3|TRBV9|TRBD2|-
CASSRTSSPSTDTQYF
TGTGCCAGCAGCCGGACTAGCAGCCCTAGCACAGATACGCAGTATTTT
>TRBJ1-6|TRBV11-2|TRBD1|once
CASSPTGKEGSPLHF
TGTGCCAGCAGCCCGACAGGGAAGGAAGGATCACCCCTCCACTTT
>TRBJ2-7|TRBV5-1|-|-
CASSLDRVYEQYF
TGCGCCAGCAGCTTGGATCGGGTCTACGAGCAGTACTTC
>TRBJ1-1|TRBV6-5|-|many
CASPRTENTEAFF
TGTGCCAGCCCCCGGACAGAGAACACTGAAGCTTTCTTT
>TRBJ1-4|TRBV28|-|-
CASSRAHREINEKLFF
TGTGCCAGCAGCCGAGCCCACAGGGAGATTAATGAAAAACTGTTTTTT
>TRBJ1-5|TRBV12-3/TRBV12-4|-|-
CASSVTLNQPQHF
TGTGCCAGCAGTGTGACTTTGAATCAGCCCCAGCATTTT
>TRBJ2-2|TRBV24-1|-|-
CATSDRLPRGGELFF
TGTGCCACCAGTGACCGACTTCCTAGGGGCGGGGAGCTGTTTTTT
>TRBJ2-2|TRBV18|TRBD2|-
CASSLRTSVNTGELFF
TGTGCCAGCTCACTTAGGACTAGCGTGAACACCGGGGAGCTGTTTTTT
>TRBJ2-7|TRBV28|-|-
CASRRTGLSYEQYF
TGTGCCAGCAGACGCACGGGACTCTCCTACGAGCAGTACTTC
>TRBJ1-2|TRBV5-1|TRBD1|-
CASSFRDRDGYTF
TGCGCCAGCAGCTTCCGGGACAGAGATGGCTACACCTTC
>TRBJ1-1|TRBV14|-|-
CASSQAGVLNTEAFF
TGTGCCAGCAGCCAAGCCGGGGTTTTGAACACTGAAGCTTTCTTT
>TRBJ2-3|TRBV4-1|-|once
CASSQVWGTATSTDTQYF
TGCGCCAGCAGCCAAGTGTGGGGGACTGCTACTAGCACAGATACGCAGTATTTT
>TRBJ2-7|TRBV7-9|TRBD2|-
CASSSSGGAYEQYF
TGTGCCAGCAGCTCCTCGGGGGGAGCCTACGAGCAGTACTTC
>TRBJ1-1|TRBV7-9|-|-
CASSGDGSTEAFF
TGTGCCAGCAGCGGGGACGGGAGCACTGAAGCTTTCTTT
>TRBJ2-3|TRBV28|-|-
CASSPVSGGGLDTQYF
TGTGCCAGCAGCCCAGTCAGTGGAGGGGGCCTAGATACGCAGTATTTT
>TRBJ1-4|TRBV13|-|-
CASSLGRGQNEKLFF
TGTGCCAGCAGCTTAGGTCGAGGGCAGAATGAAAAACTGTTTTTT
>TRBJ2-1|TRBV7-3|TRBD2|once
CASSYSGGFDNEQFF
TGTGCCAGCAGCTATAGCGGGGGGTTCGACAATGAGCAGTTCTTC
>TRBJ1-3|TRBV28|-|-
CASSPAGLGNTIYF
TGTGCCAGCAGCCCAGCGGGCTTGGGAAACACCATATATTTT
>TRBJ2-7|TRBV6-5|-|-
CASRDFRYEQYF
TGTGCCAGCAGGGACTTTCGCTACGAGCAGTACTTC
>TRBJ2-6|TRBV29-1|-|-
CSVTRDVDSGANVLTF
TGCAGCGTTACGCGGGACGTCGACTCTGGGGCCAACGTCCTGACTTTC
>TRBJ1-5|TRBV7-9|-|-
CASSRLYQPQHF
TGTGCCAGCAGCCGGTTATACCAGCCCCAGCATTTT
>TRBJ1-1|TRBV10-3|TRBD1|few
CAISIGTGLTEAFF
TGTGCCATCAGTATCGGGACAGGGCTCACTGAAGCTTTCTTT
>TRBJ2-7|TRBV5-4|-|-
CASRLGQGDEQYF
TGTGCCAGCAGGCTGGGACAAGGAGACGAGCAGTACTTC
>TRBJ1-2|TRBV28|TRBD1|-
CASSLYRGRGYGYTF
TGTGCCAGCAGTTTATACAGGGGCCGCGGCTATGGCTACACCTTC
>TRBJ2-5|TRBV18|-|-
CASSPPTRTETQYF
TGTGCCAGCTCACCACCGACTAGAACAGAGACCCAGTACTTC
>TRBJ2-7|TRBV27|TRBD2|-
CASSFLAGPYEQYF
TGTGCCAGCAGTTTTCTAGCGGGTCCCTACGAGCAGTACTTC
>TRBJ2-7|TRBV6-5|-|-
CASTRGLVSDEQYF
TGTGCCAGCACTAGGGGCCTTGTGAGCGACGAGCAGTACTTC
>TRBJ2-1|TRBV20-1|TRBD2|few
CSASQGLEPHNEQFF
TGCAGTGCTAGTCAGGGACTAGAGCCCCACAATGAGCAGTTCTTC